This T cell receptor (beta chain) was profiled in a study of blood T cell repertoires in COVID-19. Overall study context: Sources were T cells, B-cell-depleted T cells, or PBMCs; the material itself was cDNA or gDNA.

V lost 0 bases and J lost 7, with 19 bases in between. There are 17 residues in the CDR3. In germline, CDR1 is LNHDA, CDR2 SQIVND (reference sequence). The table came from immunoSEQ multiplex PCR; TCRdb's copy has only in-frame clones and leaves some out. This table has about 220,000 clones, 70% to 90% appearing once. Participants' reported clinical history set cohort assignment. The chain links TRBV19 to TRBJ2-1, with a possible D match to TRBD1 (7 bases). The sample taken for sequencing was PBMCs or T cells enriched from blood (not recorded which). The sequence derives from a woman aged 50 to 60 with acute COVID-19. CDR3 nucleotide sequence: TGTGCCAGTAGTATAGAGGCCGCGGCAGGGGGGTCGAATGAGCAGTTCTTC. Translated, it gives CASSIEAAAGGSNEQFF.